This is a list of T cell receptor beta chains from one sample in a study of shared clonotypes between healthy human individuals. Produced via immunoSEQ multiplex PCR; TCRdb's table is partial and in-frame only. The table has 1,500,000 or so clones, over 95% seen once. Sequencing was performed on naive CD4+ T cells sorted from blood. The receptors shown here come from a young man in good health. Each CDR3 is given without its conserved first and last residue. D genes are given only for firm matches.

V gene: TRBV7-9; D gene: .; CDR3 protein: ARHSPGNSGANVLT
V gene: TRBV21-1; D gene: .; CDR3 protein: ASPPTSGKMDTGELF
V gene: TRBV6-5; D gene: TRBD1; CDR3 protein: ASSYYRQGAGETQY
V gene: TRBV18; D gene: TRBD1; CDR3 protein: ASSGETGGEDTIY
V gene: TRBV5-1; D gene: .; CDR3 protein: ASSLSGGSNLYGYT
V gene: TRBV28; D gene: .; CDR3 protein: ASSTDSIFGYT
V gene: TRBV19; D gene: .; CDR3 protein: ASSIPRDTQY
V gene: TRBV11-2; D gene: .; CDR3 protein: ASSLVGQIYGYT
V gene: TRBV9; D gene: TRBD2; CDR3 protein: ASSTGLAGALGSTDTQY
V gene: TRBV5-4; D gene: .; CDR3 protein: ASSRTDSYEQY
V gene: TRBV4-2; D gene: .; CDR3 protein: ASSQDPGIGETQY